The 18 T cell receptor beta chains given below trace back to one sample, sequenced in a study of blood T cell repertoires in COVID-19. Assay used: immunoSEQ multiplex PCR; TCRdb lists only in-frame clones, some missing. Among fewer than 450,000 clones listed, approximately 89% were seen once. The sample taken for sequencing was peripheral blood. The receptors come from a woman aged 45-65 years with COVID-19, enrolled during active disease.

The rearrangement uses TRBV6-5 and TRBJ2-7; D is perhaps TRBD2 (5 bases). Trimming removed 6 bases at V and 6 bases at J, with 21 bases between. This CDR3 comprises 15 residues. CDR1 MNHEY and CDR2 SVGAGI come from the germline V gene. The CDR3 loop is CASRMEGSNRIEQYF. The CDR3 bases are TGTGCCAGCAGGATGGAAGGGAGCAACCGAATCGAGCAGTACTTC.

The rearrangement joins TRBV3-1 (or the pseudogene TRBV3-2) to TRBJ1-6; D gene unclear. Trimming shortened V by 1 base and J by 9 bases, and 16 bases separated the two germline ends. The CDR3 is 16 amino acids. The V gene's germline CDR1 is LGHDT and CDR2 YNNKEL (reference sequence). The CDR3 nucleotides read TGTGCCAGCAGCCAAGGAGGGTGGGATCCCCGTTCACCCCTCCACTTT. Protein: CASSQGGWDPRSPLHF.

V usage is TRBV5-1 and J usage is TRBJ2-6; 9 bases match TRBD1. Germline loops: CDR1 SGHRS, CDR2 YFSETQ. Trimming cost V 0 bases and J 15 bases; bases outside gene matches: 13. This CDR3 contains 16 residues. The CDR3 loop reads CASSLVGTGFNRDLTF. DNA for the CDR3: TGCGCCAGCAGCTTGGTGGGGACAGGGTTTAATCGGGACCTGACTTTC.

This clone was detected only once. The V call is TRBV24-1, the J call TRBJ2-1; TRBD2 matches at 15 bases. In germline, CDR1 is KGHDR, CDR2 SFDVKD. CDR3 length: 16 amino acids. V lost 3 bases to trimming and J lost 7 bases; unmatched junction nucleotides: 3. The CDR3 DNA reads TGTGCCACCAGTGATGGACTAGCGGGGGGGCGGAATGAGCAGTTCTTC. Protein sequence: CATSDGLAGGRNEQFF.

CDR3 nucleotides: TGCGCCAGCAGGGACAGGGGGGTGAACTATGGCTACACCTTC. This codes for CASRDRGVNYGYTF. This chain uses TRBV5-1 with TRBJ1-2; TRBD1 aligns across 10 bases. The CDR3 extends over 14 amino acids. V gave up 5 bases and J gave up 2 bases; unmatched junction bases: 3. Germline V gives CDR1 SGHRS, CDR2 YFSETQ.

V usage is TRBV3-1 (or the pseudogene TRBV3-2) and J usage is TRBJ2-3; D call uncertain. There are 12 residues in the CDR3. CDR1 and CDR2 from the germline V gene are LGHDT and YNNKEL (reference sequence). V lost 3 bases, J lost 6 bases, and 7 bases lay in between. The CDR3, as DNA: TGTGCCAGCAGCCATCCCCAGGATACGCAGTATTTT. This translates into CASSHPQDTQYF.

There are many counts of this clone. The V and J genes are TRBV30 and TRBJ2-5; 8 positions match TRBD2. The V gene's germline CDR1 is GTSNPN and CDR2 SVGIG (reference sequence). The CDR3 extends over 18 amino acids. The V gene end was trimmed by 4 bases and the J gene end by 5 bases; junction bases not matched to a gene: 21. The CDR3: CAWTTNLGSGGLFETQYF. The CDR3 DNA is TGTGCCTGGACGACGAACCTCGGAAGCGGGGGATTATTTGAGACCCAGTACTTC. Filled out from reference TRBV30 and TRBJ2-5, the complete variable domain reads SQTIHQWPATLVQPVGSPLSLECTVEGTSNPNLYWYRQAAGRGLQLLFYSVGIGQISSEVPQNLSASRPQDRQFILSSKKLLLSDSGFYLCAWTTNLGSGGLFETQYFGPGTRLLVL.

The chain recombines TRBV10-2 with TRBJ2-3; possible D gene TRBD2, 6 bases. V lost 6 bases to trimming and J lost 5 bases, with 15 bases between them. Germline V gene sequence: CDR1 WSHSY, CDR2 SAAADI. The CDR3 runs 14 residues. In DNA, the CDR3 is TGCGCCAGCAGCCCCGGGACTGCTCGAGATACGCAGTATTTT. Its protein product is CASSPGTARDTQYF.

On this clone: Additional DNA sequences in this sample encode the identical CDR3. The chain links TRBV5-1 to TRBJ1-1; D might be TRBD1 (6 bases). Trimming took 4 bases from V and 5 from J, leaving 15 bases between them. The CDR3 loop spans 14 amino acids. Germline V gene data show CDR1 as SGHRS and CDR2 as YFSETQ. This CDR3 reads CASSLQGGRTEAFF. Here the CDR3 DNA reads TGCGCCAGCAGCCTACAGGGCGGAAGGACTGAAGCTTTCTTT.

The rearrangement links TRBV2 to TRBJ2-7; TRBD2 aligns across 9 bases. From germline, CDR1 is SNHLY and CDR2 FYNNEI. This CDR3 region has 15 residues. V shed 7 bases and J 0 bases; nucleotides not matched to a gene: 7. Here the CDR3 DNA reads TGTGCCAGCAAAATGATAGCGGGGGACTCCTACGAGCAGTACTTC. This codes for CASKMIAGDSYEQYF. The full variable domain, in which reference TRBV2 and TRBJ2-7 provide the parts outside the CDR3, is EPEVTQTPSHQVTQMGQEVILRCVPISNHLYFYWYRQILGQKVEFLVSFYNNEISEKSEIFDDQFSVERPDGSNFTLKIRSTKLEDSAMYFCASKMIAGDSYEQYFGPGTRLTVT.

The rearrangement uses TRBV6-5 and TRBJ2-5; 7 bases align to TRBD1. The CDR3 is 14 residues long. Germline trimming cut 6 bases from V and 2 bases from J; bases unmatched to any gene: 6. The germline V gene encodes CDR1 MNHEY and CDR2 SVGAGI. This chain's CDR3 is CASRPMDRQETQYF. CDR3 nucleotides: TGTGCCAGCAGACCCATGGACAGGCAAGAGACCCAGTACTTC.

V gene TRBV4-1 combines with J gene TRBJ2-4; TRBD2 might be the D (6 bases). Trimming took 4 bases from V and 5 from J, leaving 12 bases between them. CDR3 size: 14 residues. Per the germline V gene, CDR1 is MGHRA and CDR2 is YSYEKL. CDR3 coding DNA: TGCGCCAGCAGCCCCAGCCGGGAGCAAAACATTCAGTACTTC. Translation: CASSPSREQNIQYF.

For the CDR3, the DNA is TGTGCCAGCAGCTCCTCGACTAGCGGGGGGTGGGAGACCCAGTACTTC. As protein: CASSSSTSGGWETQYF. The rearrangement joins TRBV5-4 to TRBJ2-5, with TRBD2 identical over 13 bases. This CDR3 comprises 16 residues. Germline trimming cut 3 bases from V and 5 bases from J; bases unmatched to any gene: 7. Germline CDR1 and CDR2: SGHNT and YYREEE (reference sequence).

The rearrangement uses TRBV6-5 and TRBJ1-6; D perhaps matches TRBD1 (5 bases). The V gene lost 11 bases and the J gene lost 5 bases, with 16 bases spanning the gap. Germline assignment: CDR1 MNHEY and CDR2 SVGAGI. The CDR3 consists of 14 residues. The CDR3 DNA reads as TGTGCCGGGACTCAGGGATCGGATAATTCACCCCTCCACTTT. Translated: CAGTQGSDNSPLHF.

This clone was observed a few times. V usage is TRBV5-6 and J usage is TRBJ1-1; 9 bases match TRBD1. The CDR3 has 14 amino acids. V shed 1 base, J shed 5 bases, and the junction held 3 bases outside the gene matches. Germline V gene data show CDR1 as SGHDT and CDR2 as YYEEEE. For the CDR3, the DNA is TGTGCCAGCAGCTTGACAGGGGGCCGGACTGAAGCTTTCTTT. Translating it yields CASSLTGGRTEAFF.

The chain is built from TRBV5-6 and TRBJ2-1; tentatively, D is TRBD1 (6 bases). Trimming stripped 2 bases from V and 2 bases from J, with 11 bases between. The CDR3 sequence is 15 residues long. Germline values: CDR1 SGHDT, CDR2 YYEEEE. Written as DNA, the CDR3 is TGTGCCAGCAGCTTCCCCCAGGGGCCCTACAATGAGCAGTTCTTC. Translation gives CASSFPQGPYNEQFF.

The V gene is TRBV5-1, the J gene TRBJ1-1, with no clear D. Germline-derived CDR1 and CDR2 are SGHRS and YFSETQ. CDR3 size: 13 residues. V was clipped by 3 bases and J by 3 bases, with 9 bases between them. In nucleotides, the CDR3 is TGCGCCAGCAGCTATCGGTCGGACACTGAAGCTTTCTTT. Translation gives CASSYRSDTEAFF.

The chain uses TRBV19 and TRBJ1-1; possible D gene TRBD1, 6 bases. This CDR3 has 15 amino acids. V was cut by 5 bases and J by 4 bases, with 17 bases left in between. Germline V gene sequence: CDR1 LNHDA, CDR2 SQIVND (reference sequence). CDR3 DNA sequence: TGTGCCAGTAGTTTCCTACAGGGAACGGGCACTGAAGCTTTCTTT. It yields the protein CASSFLQGTGTEAFF.